These 2 T cell receptor beta chains were all obtained from the same sample, sequenced in a study of T cell responses to AZD1222 COVID-19 vaccine. TCRdb's table, derived via immunoSEQ multiplex PCR, lists solely in-frame clones and lacks some. The table shows 150,000 to 200,000 clones, with about 87% occurring only once. The sequencing here drew on peripheral blood, taken on day 0 of AZD1222 vaccination. These receptors all stem from an adult in good health.

The CDR3 sequence: CASSVQRDEQFF. The CDR3 DNA reads TGTGCCAGCAGCGTACAACGCGATGAGCAGTTCTTC. The rearrangement links TRBV9 to TRBJ2-1; D is unresolved. V lost 1 base, J lost 8 bases, and 7 bases lay in between. The CDR3 extends over 12 amino acids. Germline V gene sequence: CDR1 SGDLS, CDR2 YYNGEE.

The CDR3 DNA reads as TGTGCCAGCAGCTCTGGGACAGGGTCTTTCGTCGGAAACACCATATATTTT. Translation: CASSSGTGSFVGNTIYF. The rearrangement joins TRBV11-2 to TRBJ1-3; 9 bases agree with TRBD1. Germline V lookup: CDR1 SGHAT, CDR2 FQNNGV. The CDR3 contains 17 residues. J was trimmed by 4 bases and V by 4 bases; bases with no gene match: 11. Together with reference TRBV11-2 and TRBJ1-3, the CDR3 gives the full variable domain: EAGVAQSPRYKIIEKRQSVAFWCNPISGHATLYWYQQILGQGPKLLIQFQNNGVVDDSQLPKDRFSAERLKGVDSTLKIQPAKLEDSAVYLCASSSGTGSFVGNTIYFGEGSWLTVV.